Sequencing of this TCR beta chain was carried out in a study of glioma-infiltrating T cells after dendritic cell vaccination. The wider study: Samples are from glioblastoma patients in Phase I and II dendritic cell vaccine trials. General study findings and limits: Only a small number of patients had complete blood and tumor samples.

Documented time point: after dendritic cell vaccination, including at tumor progression/relapse. None of the glioblastoma patients had an isocitrate dehydrogenase mutation. The PCR used 60 V beta and 13 J beta primers. Assay: immunoSEQ multiplex PCR; the TCRdb copy retains only in-frame clones and omits some. The table shows more than 95,000 clones, with 90% occurring only once. CDR1 is SGHRS, CDR2 YFSETQ, per germline. The CDR3 is 16 residues long. V was clipped by 3 bases and J by 0 bases, with 13 bases between them. This clone was recorded only once. The antigen is not known. The source material was blood, sampled after dendritic cell vaccination. The TCR was taken from a human donor with glioblastoma. The rearrangement links TRBV5-1 to TRBJ1-3; D uncertain. For the CDR3, the DNA is TGCGCCAGCAGCTCCGAGGGCCTACTCTCTGGAAACACCATATATTTT. Its translation is CASSSEGLLSGNTIYF.